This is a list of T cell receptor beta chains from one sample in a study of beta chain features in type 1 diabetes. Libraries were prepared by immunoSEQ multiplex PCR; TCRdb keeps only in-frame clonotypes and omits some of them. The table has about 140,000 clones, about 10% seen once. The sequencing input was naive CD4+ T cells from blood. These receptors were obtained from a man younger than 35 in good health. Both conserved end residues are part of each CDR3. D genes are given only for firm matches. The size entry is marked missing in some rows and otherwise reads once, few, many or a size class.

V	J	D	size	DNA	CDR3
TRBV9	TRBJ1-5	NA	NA	TGTGCCAGCAGCGTAGGGCAGAACAATCAGCCCCAGCATTTT	CASSVGQNNQPQHF
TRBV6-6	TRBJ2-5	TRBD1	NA	TGTGCCAGCATTTCGACAGGGTTGGTGGAGACCCAGTACTTC	CASISTGLVETQYF
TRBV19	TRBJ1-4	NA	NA	TGTGCCAGTAGTATGTTGGGGGGGCGAGGTGAAAAACTGTTTTTT	CASSMLGGRGEKLFF
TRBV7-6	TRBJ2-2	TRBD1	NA	TGTGCCAGCAGAAAAATAGGGGGCCAGAACACCGGGGAGCTGTTTTTT	CASRKIGGQNTGELFF
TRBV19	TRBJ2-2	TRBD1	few	TGTGCCAGTAGTAATGACAGGGGGTATACCGGGGAGCTGTTTTTT	CASSNDRGYTGELFF
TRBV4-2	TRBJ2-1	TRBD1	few	TGTGCCAGCAGCCGCCGGGACAGGGGTTCCTACAATGAGCAGTTCTTC	CASSRRDRGSYNEQFF
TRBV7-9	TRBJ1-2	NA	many	TGTGCCAGCAGTCAACCAGGTTCTAACTATGGCTACACCTTC	CASSQPGSNYGYTF
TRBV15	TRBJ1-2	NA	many	TGTGCCACCAGCAGAGGAGGGTATGGCTACACCTTC	CATSRGGYGYTF
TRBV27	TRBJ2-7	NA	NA	TGTGCCAGCAGTTTACACCCTTTGCGTCCCTACGAGCAGTACTTC	CASSLHPLRPYEQYF
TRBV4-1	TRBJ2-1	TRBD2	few	TGCGCCAGCAGCCAAGACCCAACTAGCGGGCGATACAATGAGCAGTTCTTC	CASSQDPTSGRYNEQFF
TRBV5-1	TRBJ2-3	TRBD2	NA	TGCGCCAGCAGCTTGGAGCTAGCGGGGGCCACAGATACGCAGTATTTT	CASSLELAGATDTQYF
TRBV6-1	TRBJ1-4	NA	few	TGTGCCAGCAGTGACGCACCAGTGTCAACTAATGAAAAACTGTTTTTT	CASSDAPVSTNEKLFF
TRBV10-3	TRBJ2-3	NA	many	TGTGCCACCCTAACGGGTACATTGAGCACAGATACGCAGTATTTT	CATLTGTLSTDTQYF
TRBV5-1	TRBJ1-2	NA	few	TGCGCCAGCAGCTTGGACAGCCCTTCCGGCTACACCTTC	CASSLDSPSGYTF
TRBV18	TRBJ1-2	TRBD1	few	TGTGCCAGCTCGCCGGGACAGGGAAGCTATGGCTACACCTTC	CASSPGQGSYGYTF
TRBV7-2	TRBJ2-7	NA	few	TGTGCCAGCAGCTTATTCAACTCGGGAGCCTACGAGCAGTACTTC	CASSLFNSGAYEQYF
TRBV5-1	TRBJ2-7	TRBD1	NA	TGCGCCAGCAGCCTCCAGTGGGGGACAGGGGACGAGCAGTACTTC	CASSLQWGTGDEQYF
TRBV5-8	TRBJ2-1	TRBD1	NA	TGTGCCAGCAGCTTGGGGACAGGGGGCCTAGGTAGAGTGCAGTTCTTC	CASSLGTGGLGRVQFF
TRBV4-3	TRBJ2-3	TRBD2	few	TGCGCCAGCAGCCAAGAGACTAGCGGGGGGCCCGATAGCACAGATACGCAGTATTTT	CASSQETSGGPDSTDTQYF
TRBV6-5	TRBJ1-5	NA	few	TGTGCCAGCAGTAAAGAGGCCAGTCATCAGCCCCAGCATTTT	CASSKEASHQPQHF
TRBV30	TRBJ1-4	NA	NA	TGTGCCTGGAGTGTACGGTGGGGAGGCAGCATCGCAACTAATGAAAAACTGTTTTTT	CAWSVRWGGSIATNEKLFF
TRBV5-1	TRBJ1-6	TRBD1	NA	TGCGCCAGCAGCCGTCGGACAGGAGATAATAATTCACCCCTCCACTTT	CASSRRTGDNNSPLHF
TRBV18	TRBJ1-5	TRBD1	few	TGTGCCAGCTCACCACCGGGAGTACAGGGGTACCAGCCCCAGCATTTT	CASSPPGVQGYQPQHF
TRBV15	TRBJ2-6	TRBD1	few	TGTGCCACCAGCAGTCCACGGGACAGGGCTATGAACTCTGGGGCCAACGTCCTGACTTTC	CATSSPRDRAMNSGANVLTF
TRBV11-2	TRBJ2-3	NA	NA	TGTGCCAGCAGCTTAGTACTCCCAGATACGCAGTATTTT	CASSLVLPDTQYF
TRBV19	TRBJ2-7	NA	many	TGTGCCAGTAGGAGCAATACCTACGAGCAGTACTTC	CASRSNTYEQYF
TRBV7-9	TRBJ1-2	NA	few	TGTGCCAGCAGCCCACCAGCGGCCAGTAACTATGGCTACACCTTC	CASSPPAASNYGYTF
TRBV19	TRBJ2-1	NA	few	TGTGCCAGTAGTAGGCCGGGTAATGAGCAGTTCTTC	CASSRPGNEQFF
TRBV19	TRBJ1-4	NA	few	TGTGCCAGTAGTATAGTTGCCAGCGGGGAAAAACTGTTTTTT	CASSIVASGEKLFF
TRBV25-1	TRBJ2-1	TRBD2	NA	TGTGCCAGCAGTGAACTAGCGGGGGGGCGTAATGAGCAGTTCTTC	CASSELAGGRNEQFF
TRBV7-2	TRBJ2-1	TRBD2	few	TGTGCCAGCAGCCTCGGGGGGGCGGGAAATGAGCAGTTCTTC	CASSLGGAGNEQFF
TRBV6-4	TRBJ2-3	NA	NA	TGTGCCAGCAGTGAACAGGCCACAGATACGCAGTATTTT	CASSEQATDTQYF
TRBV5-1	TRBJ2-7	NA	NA	TGCGCCAGCAGCCGAGACAGCCCCTCCTACGAGCAGTACTTC	CASSRDSPSYEQYF
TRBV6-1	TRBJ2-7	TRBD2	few	TGTGCCAGCAGGAAGAGCGGGACCTACGAGCAGTACTTC	CASRKSGTYEQYF
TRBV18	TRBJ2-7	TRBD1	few	TGTGCCAGCTCACCACCGGGACAGGGGGCGGGGGAGCAGTACTTC	CASSPPGQGAGEQYF
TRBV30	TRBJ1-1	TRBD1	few	TGTGCCTGGGGGGACAGACACACTGAAGCTTTCTTT	CAWGDRHTEAFF
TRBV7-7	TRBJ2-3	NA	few	TGTGCCAGCAGCCCCGGATCGGGGACAGATACGCAGTATTTT	CASSPGSGTDTQYF
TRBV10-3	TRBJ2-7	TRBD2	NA	TGTGCCATCAGGGGACTAGCGGACTCCTACGAGCAGTACTTC	CAIRGLADSYEQYF
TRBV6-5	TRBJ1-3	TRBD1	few	TGTGCCAGCAGTACGGGACAGACGGGAAACACCATATATTTT	CASSTGQTGNTIYF
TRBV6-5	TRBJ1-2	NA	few	TGTGCCAGCAGGGGGGCAGGGGTAGGCTATGGCTACACCTTC	CASRGAGVGYGYTF
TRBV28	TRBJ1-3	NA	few	TGTGCCAGCAGTTCATTGGGAGGAGTATCTGGAAACACCATATATTTT	CASSSLGGVSGNTIYF
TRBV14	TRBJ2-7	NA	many	TGTGCCAGCAGCCTCCTGGGGGGTAACGAGCAGTACTTC	CASSLLGGNEQYF
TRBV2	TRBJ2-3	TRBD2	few	TGTGCCAGCAGCCTATTCAGCGGGGGAACAGATACGCAGTATTTT	CASSLFSGGTDTQYF
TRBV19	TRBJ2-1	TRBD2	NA	TGTGCCAGTAGTATAGAGGGGGTGGGACTAGCGGGGGATAATGAGCAGTTCTTC	CASSIEGVGLAGDNEQFF
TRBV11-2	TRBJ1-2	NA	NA	TGTGCCAGCAGCTCGGGTTGGGGCTACACCTTC	CASSSGWGYTF
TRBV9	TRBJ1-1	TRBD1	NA	TGTGCCAGCAGCAAGACAGGGGCCCTGAACACTGAAGCTTTCTTT	CASSKTGALNTEAFF
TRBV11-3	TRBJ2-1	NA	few	TGTGCCAGCAGCTTAGTCGTTAATGAGCAGTTCTTC	CASSLVVNEQFF
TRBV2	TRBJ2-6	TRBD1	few	TGTGCCAGCAGGACAGGGATCTCTGGGGCCAACGTCCTGACTTTC	CASRTGISGANVLTF
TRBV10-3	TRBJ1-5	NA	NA	TGTGCCATCAGTGAGGGTGAGGGCAATCAGCCCCAGCATTTT	CAISEGEGNQPQHF
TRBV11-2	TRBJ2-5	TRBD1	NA	TGTGCCAGCAGCGGCCGGGACAGGGGTAGCGAGACCCAGTACTTC	CASSGRDRGSETQYF
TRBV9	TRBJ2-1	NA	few	TGTGCCAGCAGCAAACAGGACCTTAGCTCCTACAATGAGCAGTTCTTC	CASSKQDLSSYNEQFF
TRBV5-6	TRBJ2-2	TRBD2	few	TGTGCCAGCAGCCCCGGCCGGGGGGCCGGGGAGCTGTTTTTT	CASSPGRGAGELFF